This T cell receptor (beta chain) was identified in a study of OX40 agonist ivuxolimab in advanced cancers. About the research overall: At 0.01 to 10 mg/kg, ivuxolimab was administered intravenously to patients every 2 weeks. A male proportion of 82.7% was recorded, with mean age 60 years and range roughly 23 to 79.

Sequenced by immunoSEQ multiplex PCR; TCRdb stores in-frame clones only, minus some. The table lists some 67,000 clones, 85% of them singletons. Patients were ineligible given autoimmune disease history or systemic immunosuppression. This clone was detected once. V lost 4 bases to trimming and J lost 0 bases, with 13 bases between them. Germline CDR1 GTSNPN, CDR2 SVGIG (reference sequence). The CDR3 contains 16 residues. The chain carries TRBV30 and TRBJ2-6, with D perhaps given as TRBD1 or TRBD2 (5 bases each). The sequence was obtained from an adult with an advanced solid tumor such as melanoma, head and neck, liver or kidney cancer. The sequences come from CD4+ or CD8+ T cells sorted from blood, collected in a trial of the OX40 agonist ivuxolimab. DNA of the CDR3: TGTGCCTGGACGACGGGACGTATCTCTGGGGCCAACGTCCTGACTTTC. Translation gives CAWTTGRISGANVLTF.